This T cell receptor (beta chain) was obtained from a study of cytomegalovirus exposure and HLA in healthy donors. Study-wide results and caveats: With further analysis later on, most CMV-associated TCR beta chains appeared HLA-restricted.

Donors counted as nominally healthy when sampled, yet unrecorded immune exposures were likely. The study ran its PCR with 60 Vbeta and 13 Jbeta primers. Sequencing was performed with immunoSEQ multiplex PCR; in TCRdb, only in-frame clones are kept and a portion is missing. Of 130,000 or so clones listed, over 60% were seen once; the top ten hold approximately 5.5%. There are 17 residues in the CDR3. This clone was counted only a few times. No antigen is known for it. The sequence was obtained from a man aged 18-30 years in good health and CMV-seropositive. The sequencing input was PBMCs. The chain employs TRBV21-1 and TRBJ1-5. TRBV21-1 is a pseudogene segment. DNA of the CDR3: TGTGCCAGCAGCCTTGACGGAGGAGATACCCTCAATCAGCCCCAGCATTTT. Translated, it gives CASSLDGGDTLNQPQHF.